This T cell receptor (beta chain) was observed in a study of T cells after yellow fever vaccination. Germline CDR1 is MNHNS and CDR2 is SASEGT. The CDR3 consists of 13 residues. Trimming removed 10 bases from V and 4 bases from J, with 15 bases in between. TCRdb passed the 5' RACE reads through MiXCR, listing each CDR3 protein once. The sample contains some 560,000 distinct CDR3 sequences, over 15% of which appear only once. The source of this sequence is a man younger than 45 who received the YFV17D yellow fever vaccine. The specimen was PBMCs, collected 15 days after the yellow fever booster vaccination. This sequence joins TRBV6-1 and TRBJ2-3; D might be TRBD2 (6 bases). The CDR3 bases are TGTGCCACAGCGGGCAGGGCGGCAGATACGCAGTATTTT. It codes for CATAGRAADTQYF.